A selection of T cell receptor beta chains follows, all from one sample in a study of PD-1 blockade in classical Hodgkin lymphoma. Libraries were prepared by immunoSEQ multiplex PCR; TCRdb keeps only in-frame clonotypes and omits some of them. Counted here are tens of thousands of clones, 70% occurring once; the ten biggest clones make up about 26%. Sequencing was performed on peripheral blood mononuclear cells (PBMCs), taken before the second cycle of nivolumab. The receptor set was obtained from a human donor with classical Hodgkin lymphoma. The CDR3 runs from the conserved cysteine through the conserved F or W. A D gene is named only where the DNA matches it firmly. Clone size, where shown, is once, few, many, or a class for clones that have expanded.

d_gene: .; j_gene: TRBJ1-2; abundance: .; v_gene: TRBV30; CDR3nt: TGTGCCTCCGGTATTAATCGGACCTTC; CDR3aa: CASGINRTF
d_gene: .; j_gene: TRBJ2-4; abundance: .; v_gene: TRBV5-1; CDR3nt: TGCGCCAGTAGCACAGGAGCCTTAGCCAAAAACATTCAGTACTTC; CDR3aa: CASSTGALAKNIQYF
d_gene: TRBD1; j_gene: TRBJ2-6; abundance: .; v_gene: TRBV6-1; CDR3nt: TGTGCCAGCAGGGGGACAGGGGTAGGGGCCAACGTCCTGACTTTC; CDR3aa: CASRGTGVGANVLTF
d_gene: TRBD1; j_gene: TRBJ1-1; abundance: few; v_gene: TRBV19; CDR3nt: TGTGCCAGTAGTATGGGACAGCCGAACACTGAAGCTTTCTTT; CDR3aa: CASSMGQPNTEAFF
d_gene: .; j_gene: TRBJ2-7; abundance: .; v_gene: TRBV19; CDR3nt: TGTGCCAGTAGTATAAGGGGTCCCTCCTACGAGCAGTACTTC; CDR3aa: CASSIRGPSYEQYF
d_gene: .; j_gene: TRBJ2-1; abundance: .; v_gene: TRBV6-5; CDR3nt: TGTGCCAGCAGCTCTCTTTCATACAATGAGCAGTTCTTC; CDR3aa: CASSSLSYNEQFF
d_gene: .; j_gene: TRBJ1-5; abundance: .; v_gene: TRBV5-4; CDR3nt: TGTGCCAGCAGCGCCACTCCGGCTCAGCCCCAGCATTTT; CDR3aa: CASSATPAQPQHF
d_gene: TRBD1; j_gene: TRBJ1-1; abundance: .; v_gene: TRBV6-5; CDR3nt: TGTGCCAGCAGTTTGACAGGGTTGGGCATGAACACTGAAGCTTTCTTT; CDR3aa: CASSLTGLGMNTEAFF
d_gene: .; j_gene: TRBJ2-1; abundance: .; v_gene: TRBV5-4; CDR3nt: TGTGCCAGCAGCTCGATGGGGGAGCAGTTCTTC; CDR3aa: CASSSMGEQFF
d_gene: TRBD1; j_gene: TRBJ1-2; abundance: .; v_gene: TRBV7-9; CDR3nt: TGTGCCAGCAGCCGGGACAGTAACTATGGCTACACCTTC; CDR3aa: CASSRDSNYGYTF
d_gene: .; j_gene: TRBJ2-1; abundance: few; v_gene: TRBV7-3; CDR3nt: TGTGCCAGCAGCTTAACAGGGGTTCCCCCCAATGAGCAGTTCTTC; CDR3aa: CASSLTGVPPNEQFF
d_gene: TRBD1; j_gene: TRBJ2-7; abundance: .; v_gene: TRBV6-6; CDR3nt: TGTGCCAGCAGTTATTCGACAGGGACCTACGAGCAGTACTTC; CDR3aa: CASSYSTGTYEQYF
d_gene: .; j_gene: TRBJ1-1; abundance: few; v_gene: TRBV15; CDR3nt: TGTGCCACCAGCAGAGATAGGCCGGGACAAATTTTCAGTCGGGAAGCTTTCTTT; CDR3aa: CATSRDRPGQIFSREAFF
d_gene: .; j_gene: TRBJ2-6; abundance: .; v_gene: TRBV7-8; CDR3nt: TGTGCCAGCAGCTTAGTTACCCAGGTGGGGGCCAACGTCCTGACTTTC; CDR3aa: CASSLVTQVGANVLTF
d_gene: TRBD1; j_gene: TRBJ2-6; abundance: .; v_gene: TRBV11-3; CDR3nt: TGTGCCAGCAGCCCGGGACAGGGTAGAGGATCTGGGGCCAACGTCCTGACTTTC; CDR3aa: CASSPGQGRGSGANVLTF
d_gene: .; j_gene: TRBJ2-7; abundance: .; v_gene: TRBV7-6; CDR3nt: TGTGCCAGCAGCCGCGGACACTTAGGGTACGAGCAGTACTTC; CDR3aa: CASSRGHLGYEQYF
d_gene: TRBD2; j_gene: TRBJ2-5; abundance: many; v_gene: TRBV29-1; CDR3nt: TGCAGCGTTGATGGAACTAGCGGGGGCCCGTACCAAGAGACCCAGTACTTC; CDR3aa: CSVDGTSGGPYQETQYF
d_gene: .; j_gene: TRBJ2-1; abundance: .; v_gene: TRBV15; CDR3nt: TGTGCCACCAGCAGAGACCCGCAGGGTTGGTTCTTC; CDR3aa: CATSRDPQGWFF
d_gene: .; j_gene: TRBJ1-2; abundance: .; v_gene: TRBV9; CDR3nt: TGTGCCAGCAGTAAGGGCGGAGGTAACTATGGCTACACCTTC; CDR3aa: CASSKGGGNYGYTF
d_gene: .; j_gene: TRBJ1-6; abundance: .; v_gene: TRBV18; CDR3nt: TGTGCCAGCTCACCGCCGACAGGCTCCTATAATTCACCCCTCCACTTT; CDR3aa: CASSPPTGSYNSPLHF
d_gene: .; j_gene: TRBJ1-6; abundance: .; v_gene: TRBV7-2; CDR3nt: TGTGCCAGCAGCTTTGGGCCCTATAATTCACCCCTCCACTTT; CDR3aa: CASSFGPYNSPLHF
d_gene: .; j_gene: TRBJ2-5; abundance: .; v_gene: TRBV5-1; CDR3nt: TGCGCCAGCGGGCCGGGCAGCATTAAGGGGAAAGAGACCCAGTACTTC; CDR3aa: CASGPGSIKGKETQYF
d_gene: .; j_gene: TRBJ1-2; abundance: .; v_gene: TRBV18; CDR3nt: TGTGCCAGCTCACCACGTGTCGGGACCCTTAACTATGGCTACACCTTC; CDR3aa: CASSPRVGTLNYGYTF
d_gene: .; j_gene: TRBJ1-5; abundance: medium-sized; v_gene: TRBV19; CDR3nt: TGTGCCAGTAGCCTCCTTGGGGGGTCCCAGCCCCAGCATTTT; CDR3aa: CASSLLGGSQPQHF
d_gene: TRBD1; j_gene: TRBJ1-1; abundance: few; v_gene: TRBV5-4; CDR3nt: TGTGCCAGCAGCCCTCGGACAGGGGGCATCGCTGAAGCTTTCTTT; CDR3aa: CASSPRTGGIAEAFF
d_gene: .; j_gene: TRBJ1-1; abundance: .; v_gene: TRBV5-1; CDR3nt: TGCGCCAGCAGCTTGGCAGACGCTGAAGCTTTCTTT; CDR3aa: CASSLADAEAFF
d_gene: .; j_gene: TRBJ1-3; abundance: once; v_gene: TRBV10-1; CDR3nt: TGCGCCAGACCCGGACAAGCTGGAAACACCATATATTTT; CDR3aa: CARPGQAGNTIYF
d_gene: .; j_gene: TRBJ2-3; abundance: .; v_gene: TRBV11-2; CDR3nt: TGTGCCAGCCGACCATCGGGGCAGGTTGGCGCAGATACGCAGTATTTT; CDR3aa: CASRPSGQVGADTQYF
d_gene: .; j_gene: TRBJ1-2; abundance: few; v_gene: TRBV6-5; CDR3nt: TGTGCCAGCAGTTACGGGGGGGTGGGCTATGGCTACACCTTC; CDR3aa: CASSYGGVGYGYTF
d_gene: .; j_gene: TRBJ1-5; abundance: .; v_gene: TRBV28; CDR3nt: TGTGCCAGCAGTCCTTCTTGGCAGCCCCAGCATTTT; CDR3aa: CASSPSWQPQHF
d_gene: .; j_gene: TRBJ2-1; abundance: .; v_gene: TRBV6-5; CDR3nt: TGTGCCAGCAGGAAACAGGGAGGGACCTACAATGAGCAGTTCTTC; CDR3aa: CASRKQGGTYNEQFF
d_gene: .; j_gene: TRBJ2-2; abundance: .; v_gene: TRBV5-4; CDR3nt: TGTGCCAGCAGCCAGGGTGGGACGGCGAACACCGGGGAGCTGTTTTTT; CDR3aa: CASSQGGTANTGELFF
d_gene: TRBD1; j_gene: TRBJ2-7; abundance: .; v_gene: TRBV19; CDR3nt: TGTGCCAGTAGTATGATTGTAGGGGGCAGGAGCTCCTACGAGCAGTACTTC; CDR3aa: CASSMIVGGRSSYEQYF
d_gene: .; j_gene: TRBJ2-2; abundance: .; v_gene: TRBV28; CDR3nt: TGTGCCAGCAAAGGGACAACGAACACCGGGGAGCTGTTTTTT; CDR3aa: CASKGTTNTGELFF
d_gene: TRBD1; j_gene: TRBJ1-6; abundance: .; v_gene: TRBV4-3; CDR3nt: TGCGCCAGCAGCCAACCTGACAGGGGAAATTCACCCCTCCACTTT; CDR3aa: CASSQPDRGNSPLHF
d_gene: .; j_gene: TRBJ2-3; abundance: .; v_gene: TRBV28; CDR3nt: TGTGCCAGCAGTCCCGGTGGGGAGCCAGATACGCAGTATTTT; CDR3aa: CASSPGGEPDTQYF
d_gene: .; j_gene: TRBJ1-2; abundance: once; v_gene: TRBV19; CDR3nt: TGTGCCAGTAGTTACTCCAGGGATGGAGTTGGCTACACCTTC; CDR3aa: CASSYSRDGVGYTF
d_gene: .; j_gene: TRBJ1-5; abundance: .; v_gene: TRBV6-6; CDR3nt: TGTGCCAGCAGTTACCCAGGGTGGCCCCAGCATTTT; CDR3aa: CASSYPGWPQHF
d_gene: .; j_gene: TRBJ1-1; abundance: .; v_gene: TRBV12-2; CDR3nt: TGTGCAAGTCGCTTAGCGCGACAGAACACTGAAGCTTTCTTT; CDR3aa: CASRLARQNTEAFF
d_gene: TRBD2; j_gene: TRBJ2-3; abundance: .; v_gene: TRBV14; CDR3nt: TGTGCCAGCAGCCAGGAAGCGGGAGGACCTAGCACAGATACGCAGTATTTT; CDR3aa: CASSQEAGGPSTDTQYF
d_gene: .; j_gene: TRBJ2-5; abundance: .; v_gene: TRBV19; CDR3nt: TGTGCCAGTAGTCGCTGGGAGAGGGAGACCCAGTACTTC; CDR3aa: CASSRWERETQYF
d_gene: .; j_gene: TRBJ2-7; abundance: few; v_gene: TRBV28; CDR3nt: TGTGCCAGCCCCCACAGGTTCTCCTACGAGCAGTACTTC; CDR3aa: CASPHRFSYEQYF
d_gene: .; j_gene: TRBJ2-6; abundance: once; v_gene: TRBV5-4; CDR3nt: TGTGCCAGCAGCTACGACACCTCTGGGGCCAACGTCCTGACTTTC; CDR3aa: CASSYDTSGANVLTF
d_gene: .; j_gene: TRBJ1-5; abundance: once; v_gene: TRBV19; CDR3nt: TGTGCCAGTAGTTTCCTTGGGGGTCCTAGCAATCAGCCCCAGCATTTT; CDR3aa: CASSFLGGPSNQPQHF
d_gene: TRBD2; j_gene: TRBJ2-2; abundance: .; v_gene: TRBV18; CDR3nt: TGTGCCAGCTCACCCGCGGGAGACACCGGGGAGCTGTTTTTT; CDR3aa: CASSPAGDTGELFF